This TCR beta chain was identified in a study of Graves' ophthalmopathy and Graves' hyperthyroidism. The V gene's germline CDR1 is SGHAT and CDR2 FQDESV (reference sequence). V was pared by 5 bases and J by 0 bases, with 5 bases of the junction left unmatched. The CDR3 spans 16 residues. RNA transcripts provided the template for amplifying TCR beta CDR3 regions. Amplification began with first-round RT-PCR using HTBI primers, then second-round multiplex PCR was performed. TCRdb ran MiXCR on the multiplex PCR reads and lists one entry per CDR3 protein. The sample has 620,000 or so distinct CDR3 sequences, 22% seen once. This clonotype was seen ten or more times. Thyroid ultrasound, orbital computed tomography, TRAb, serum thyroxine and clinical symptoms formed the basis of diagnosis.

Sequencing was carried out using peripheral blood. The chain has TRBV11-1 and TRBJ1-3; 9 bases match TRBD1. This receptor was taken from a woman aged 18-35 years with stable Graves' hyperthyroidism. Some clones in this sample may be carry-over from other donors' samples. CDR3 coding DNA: TGTGCCAGCAGCCCGGGACAGGGTATCTCTGGAAACACCATATATTTT. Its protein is CASSPGQGISGNTIYF.